The rows below give T cell receptor beta chains drawn from one sample of a study of shared clonotypes between healthy human individuals. Profiling relied on immunoSEQ multiplex PCR, and the TCRdb table lists in-frame clones only, not all of them. The sample shows around 2.1 million clones, around 93% of them seen only once. The sequenced sample was naive CD8+ T cells from PBMCs. The receptor set was obtained from a man in his late teens or twenties in good health. Some clones in this sample may be carry-over from other donors' samples. Both conserved end residues are part of each CDR3. Fields, in order: V gene, D gene, clone size, J gene, CDR3 DNA, CDR3 protein. A D gene is named only where the DNA matches it firmly. A clone size is listed for some rows: how often the clone was seen (once, few, many), or a class if it is expanded.

V: TRBV9
D: NA
size: once
J: TRBJ1-2
DNA: TGTGCCAGCAGCCCCCCGACGTGGGGCTACACCTTC
CDR3: CASSPPTWGYTF

V: TRBV6-5
D: NA
size: NA
J: TRBJ2-1
DNA: TGTGCCAGCAGTTACTACTCCGATTACAATGAGCAGTTCTTC
CDR3: CASSYYSDYNEQFF

V: TRBV7-2
D: TRBD1
size: NA
J: TRBJ2-6
DNA: TGTGCCAGCAGCCAGGACAGGGCTGGGGCCAACGTCCTGACTTTC
CDR3: CASSQDRAGANVLTF

V: TRBV28
D: NA
size: NA
J: TRBJ2-3
DNA: TGTGCCAGCAGTTTGAGTTCCAGCACAGATACGCAGTATTTT
CDR3: CASSLSSSTDTQYF

V: TRBV5-6
D: TRBD2
size: NA
J: TRBJ2-2
DNA: TGTGCCAGCAGCGACGGGACTAGCGGGAATCACGGGGAGCTGTTTTTT
CDR3: CASSDGTSGNHGELFF

V: TRBV27
D: TRBD2
size: NA
J: TRBJ2-7
DNA: TGTGCCAGCAGTCCCTCGCGGGGGGAGGGCCCCACCTACGAGCAGTACTTC
CDR3: CASSPSRGEGPTYEQYF

V: TRBV28
D: NA
size: NA
J: TRBJ1-3
DNA: TGTGCCAGCAGTTTATCCGGCAGGGCTGGAAACACCATATATTTT
CDR3: CASSLSGRAGNTIYF

V: TRBV27
D: TRBD1
size: NA
J: TRBJ1-1
DNA: TGTGCCAGCAGCCCGACAGGGACCTCCACTGAAGCTTTCTTT
CDR3: CASSPTGTSTEAFF

V: TRBV5-4
D: NA
size: NA
J: TRBJ2-5
DNA: TGTGCCAGCAGCCCGGCTAAAGAGACCCAGTACTTC
CDR3: CASSPAKETQYF

V: TRBV19
D: NA
size: NA
J: TRBJ2-7
DNA: TGTGCCAGTAGTATAGTCGGGGCCTCCTACGAGCAGTACTTC
CDR3: CASSIVGASYEQYF

V: TRBV29-1
D: TRBD1
size: few
J: TRBJ2-2
DNA: TGCAGCGTTCCGGGACAGGGGTCCACCGGGGAGCTGTTTTTT
CDR3: CSVPGQGSTGELFF

V: TRBV28
D: NA
size: NA
J: TRBJ2-3
DNA: TGTGCCAGCAGTTTATGGCAGACAGATACGCAGTATTTT
CDR3: CASSLWQTDTQYF

V: TRBV4-1
D: NA
size: NA
J: TRBJ2-7
DNA: TGCGCCAGCAGCCAAGCGGCTCACTACGAGCAGTACTTC
CDR3: CASSQAAHYEQYF

V: TRBV7-9
D: NA
size: NA
J: TRBJ2-7
DNA: TGTGCCAGCAGCTTATTGGGGGTCGAGCAGTACTTC
CDR3: CASSLLGVEQYF

V: TRBV6-5
D: NA
size: NA
J: TRBJ1-5
DNA: TGTGCCAGCAGCACGACGGGGGCCAGCAATCAGCCCCAGCATTTT
CDR3: CASSTTGASNQPQHF

V: TRBV7-9
D: NA
size: NA
J: TRBJ2-7
DNA: TGTGCCAGCAGCTCAAGGAGGGGCGAGCAGTACTTC
CDR3: CASSSRRGEQYF

V: TRBV7-2
D: NA
size: NA
J: TRBJ1-5
DNA: TGTGCCAGCAGCTTAGAGGACAGTTATACCAATCAGCCCCAGCATTTT
CDR3: CASSLEDSYTNQPQHF

V: TRBV19
D: NA
size: NA
J: TRBJ1-5
DNA: TGTGCCAGTAGTACAGGGTGGCAGCCCCAGCATTTT
CDR3: CASSTGWQPQHF

V: TRBV7-9
D: TRBD1
size: NA
J: TRBJ2-1
DNA: TGTGCCAGCAGCCGACAGGGGAGCTCCTACAATGAGCAGTTCTTC
CDR3: CASSRQGSSYNEQFF

V: TRBV4-2
D: NA
size: NA
J: TRBJ1-4
DNA: TGTGCCAGCAGCCAATTTGGGTTTACTAATGAAAAACTGTTTTTT
CDR3: CASSQFGFTNEKLFF